Below, 10 T cell receptor beta chains from the same sample are listed, as sequenced in a study of blood T cell repertoires in COVID-19. The assay was immunoSEQ multiplex PCR, and TCRdb's table has in-frame clones only and misses some. Here the sample spans approximately 72,000 clones, around 82% being singletons. The material sequenced was peripheral blood. Receptors were obtained from a man aged 45-65 years with active COVID-19.

The V and J genes are TRBV6-1 and TRBJ1-2; D might be TRBD1 (6 bases). This CDR3 is 12 amino acids long. V gave up 4 bases and J gave up 6 bases, with 9 bases separating them. The germline CDR1 and CDR2 sequences are MNHNS and SASEGT. CDR3 nucleotides: TGTGCCAGCAGTGTAGCAGGGGATGGCTACACCTTC. Translation gives CASSVAGDGYTF.

The CDR3 loop reads CASSQDLQGEHTDTQYF. The CDR3 DNA is TGTGCCAGCAGCCAAGATTTACAGGGGGAACACACAGATACGCAGTATTTT. The chain employs TRBV3-1 (or the pseudogene TRBV3-2) and TRBJ2-3; 8 bases align to TRBD1. The CDR3 totals 17 residues. Germline V gene sequence: CDR1 LGHDT, CDR2 YNNKEL (reference sequence). V trimming: 0 bases; J trimming: 2 bases; junction bases outside the gene matches: 7.

V and J are TRBV4-1 and TRBJ2-5; D perhaps matches TRBD2 (6 bases). Germline-derived CDR1 and CDR2 are MGHRA and YSYEKL. The CDR3 has 14 residues. V was shortened by 3 bases and J by 4 bases, with 12 bases between the two germline ends. CDR3 DNA sequence: TGCGCCAGCAGCCAGATAGCCGGGGGAGAGACCCAGTACTTC. Translating gives CASSQIAGGETQYF.

The V call is TRBV2, the J call TRBJ2-5, with 10 bases matching TRBD2. CDR3 length: 14 residues. Germline V gene data show CDR1 as SNHLY and CDR2 as FYNNEI. The J segment lost 3 bases and the V segment lost 7 bases, leaving 5 bases of the junction unmatched. The CDR3 loop reads CASNRLAGEETQYF. The CDR3 nucleotides are TGTGCCAGCAATCGCCTAGCGGGGGAAGAGACCCAGTACTTC.

The CDR3 loop reads CATKTDRGLGGELFF. Written as DNA, the CDR3 is TGTGCCACAAAGACGGACAGGGGGCTTGGCGGGGAGCTGTTTTTT. The chain couples TRBV19 to TRBJ2-2; 11 nucleotides align to TRBD1. This CDR3 has 15 amino acids. The junction had 11 bases not matched to a gene; V was cut back by 10 bases and J by 7 bases. Germline V gene lookup returns CDR1 LNHDA and CDR2 SQIVND (reference sequence).

This clone has only a few counts. The chain recombines TRBV7-2 with TRBJ1-2; tentatively, D is TRBD1 (5 bases). Between the trimmed V and J ends, which lost 5 bases and 4 bases, there was a span of 8 bases. CDR1 and CDR2 from the germline V gene are SGHTA and FQGNSA. The CDR3 runs 12 residues. The CDR3 nucleotides read TGTGCCAGCAGCAAAGACAGCTATGGCTACACCTTC. The encoded protein is CASSKDSYGYTF.

The chain has TRBV6-5 and TRBJ2-3; TRBD2 matches at 11 bases. V gave up 7 bases and J gave up 3 bases; unmatched junction bases: 6. The CDR3 sequence is 15 residues long. CDR1 and CDR2 (germline): MNHEY, SVGAGI. In nucleotides, the CDR3 is TGTGCCAGCAATCTACTAGCGGGGGCAACAGATACGCAGTATTTT. Encoded protein: CASNLLAGATDTQYF.

This chain connects TRBV2 to TRBJ1-1; a weak D match, TRBD1 (6 bases). The CDR3 has 14 residues. Germline V gene lookup returns CDR1 SNHLY and CDR2 FYNNEI. V lost 7 bases and J lost 5, with 17 bases in between. The CDR3 DNA reads as TGTGCCAGCACCAGACAGGCCCCGGGGACTGAAGCTTTCTTT. Translated: CASTRQAPGTEAFF.

This clone was detected a few times. CDR3: CARWAGLDEQFF. The CDR3 DNA sequence: TGTGCCAGGTGGGCGGGGTTGGATGAGCAGTTCTTC. The chain couples TRBV18 to TRBJ2-1, with D tentatively TRBD2 (6 bases). This CDR3 is built from 12 residues. The germline V gene encodes CDR1 KGHSH and CDR2 LQKENI. Trimming took off 9 bases at V and 8 bases at J, with 14 bases between the two ends.

The chain is built from TRBV6-2 or TRBV6-3 and TRBJ1-6; 10 nucleotides line up with TRBD1. The V and J ends lost 2 bases and 9 bases, in that order; junction bases with no gene match: 4. The CDR3 totals 15 residues. CDR1 MNHEY and CDR2 SVGEGT come from the germline V gene. The DNA for the CDR3 is TGTGCCAGCAGTTACAACGGACAGGGGGGTTCACCCCTCCACTTT. Translated: CASSYNGQGGSPLHF.